This T cell receptor beta chain stems from a study of blood T cell repertoires in COVID-19. Turning to the study itself: Whether acute or convalescent, the COVID-19 samples came from the United States, Italy and Spain.

The CDR3 is 15 amino acids. After removal of 4 bases from V and 6 bases from J, the junction contained 11 bases not matched to a gene. Germline V gene sequence: CDR1 SGHKS, CDR2 YYEKEE (reference sequence). Generated by immunoSEQ multiplex PCR, the TCRdb table keeps only in-frame clones and is missing some. In the table there are over 90,000 clones, approximately 81% of which are singletons. The chain carries TRBV5-5 and TRBJ1-1, with TRBD1 identical over 8 bases. This clonotype was sampled from a man older than 75 with active or convalescent COVID-19. The sample comprised peripheral blood. CDR3: CASSPVGRGLAEAFF. The DNA of the CDR3 is TGTGCCAGCAGCCCGGTTGGCAGGGGGCTGGCTGAAGCTTTCTTT.